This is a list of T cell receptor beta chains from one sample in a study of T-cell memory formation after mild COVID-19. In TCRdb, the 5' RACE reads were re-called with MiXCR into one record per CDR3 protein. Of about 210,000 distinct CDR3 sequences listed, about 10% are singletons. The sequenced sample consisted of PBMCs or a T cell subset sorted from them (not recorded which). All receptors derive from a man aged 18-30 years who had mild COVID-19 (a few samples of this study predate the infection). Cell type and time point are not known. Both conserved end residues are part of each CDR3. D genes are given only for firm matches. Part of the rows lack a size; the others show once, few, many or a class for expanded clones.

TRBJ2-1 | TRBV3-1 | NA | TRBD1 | CASKDRERNEQFF | TGTGCCAGCAAGGACAGGGAGCGGAATGAGCAGTTCTTC
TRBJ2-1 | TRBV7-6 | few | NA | CASSFGGQYHNEQFF | TGTGCCAGCAGCTTCGGCGGACAGTACCACAATGAGCAGTTCTTC
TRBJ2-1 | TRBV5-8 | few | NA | CASSLAAVEQFF | TGTGCCAGCAGCTTGGCCGCCGTCGAGCAGTTCTTC
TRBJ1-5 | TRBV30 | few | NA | CAWRGSDYQPQHF | TGTGCCTGGAGAGGCAGCGACTATCAGCCCCAGCATTTT
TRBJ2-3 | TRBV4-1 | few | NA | CASSLFGGEPTDTQYF | TGCGCCAGCAGCCTCTTTGGAGGGGAGCCCACAGATACGCAGTATTTT
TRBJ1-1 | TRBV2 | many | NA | CASSESLLAFF | TGTGCCAGCAGTGAGTCCCTTCTAGCTTTCTTT
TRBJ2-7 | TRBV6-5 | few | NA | CASRRYREVYEQYF | TGTGCCAGCAGACGCTACAGGGAGGTCTACGAGCAGTACTTC
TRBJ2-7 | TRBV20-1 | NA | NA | CSARPPFGVEEQYF | TGCAGTGCTAGACCTCCGTTCGGGGTGGAGGAGCAGTACTTC
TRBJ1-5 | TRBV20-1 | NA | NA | CSASRGRSNQPQHF | TGCAGTGCTAGCCGCGGCAGATCAAATCAGCCCCAGCATTTT
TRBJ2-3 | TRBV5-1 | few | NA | CASRTGPVADTQYF | TGCGCCAGTAGAACGGGACCCGTCGCAGATACGCAGTATTTT
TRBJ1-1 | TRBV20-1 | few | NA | CSASRTLKTGGAFF | TGCAGTGCTAGTCGGACTCTCAAGACAGGAGGGGCTTTCTTT
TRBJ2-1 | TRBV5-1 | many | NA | CASSLSLQGYYNEQFF | TGCGCCAGCAGCTTGTCGCTACAGGGATATTACAATGAGCAGTTCTTC
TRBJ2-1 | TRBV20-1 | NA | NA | CQNSASSYNEQFF | TGCCAAAACAGCGCAAGCTCCTACAATGAGCAGTTCTTC
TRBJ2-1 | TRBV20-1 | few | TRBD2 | CSARFGLAGLPQFF | TGCAGTGCTAGGTTCGGACTAGCGGGGTTGCCGCAGTTCTTC
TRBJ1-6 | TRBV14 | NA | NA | CASSRSRFYNSPLHF | TGTGCCAGCAGCCGCTCAAGGTTCTATAATTCACCCCTCCACTTT
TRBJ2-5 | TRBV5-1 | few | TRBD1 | CASSPRQGRTETQYF | TGCGCCAGCAGCCCAAGACAGGGGAGGACGGAGACCCAGTACTTC
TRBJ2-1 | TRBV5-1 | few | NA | CASSLDRSTNEQFF | TGCGCCAGCAGCTTGGACAGGTCTACCAATGAGCAGTTCTTC
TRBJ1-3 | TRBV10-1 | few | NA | CASSDGSGGSGNTIYF | TGCGCCAGCAGTGATGGATCGGGGGGCTCAGGAAACACCATATATTTT
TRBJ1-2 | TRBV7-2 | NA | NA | CASSLVSDGNYGYTF | TGTGCCAGCAGCTTAGTGTCAGACGGTAACTATGGCTACACCTTC
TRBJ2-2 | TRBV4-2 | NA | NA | CASDPGGVIGNTGELFF | TGTGCCAGCGACCCTGGAGGGGTCATTGGGAACACCGGGGAGCTGTTTTTT
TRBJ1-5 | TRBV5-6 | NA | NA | CASSSAGVYQPQHF | TGTGCCAGCAGCTCTGCGGGGGTCTATCAGCCCCAGCATTTT
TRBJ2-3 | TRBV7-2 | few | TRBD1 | CASSFDRDTDTQYF | TGTGCCAGCAGCTTCGACAGGGACACAGATACGCAGTATTTT
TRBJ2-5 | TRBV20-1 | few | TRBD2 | CSARLAGGRETQYF | TGCAGTGCCAGACTAGCGGGGGGGCGCGAGACCCAGTACTTC
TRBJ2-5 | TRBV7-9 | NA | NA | CASSSRATQYF | TGTGCCAGCAGCTCCAGGGCGACCCAGTACTTC
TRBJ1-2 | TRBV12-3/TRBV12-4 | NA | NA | CASSLGEARAYTF | TGTGCCAGCAGTTTAGGAGAGGCCAGAGCCTACACCTTC
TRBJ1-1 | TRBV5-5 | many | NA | CASSITGNTEAFF | TGTGCCAGCAGCATCACAGGGAACACTGAAGCTTTCTTT
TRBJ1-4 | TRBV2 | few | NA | CASSGPGGGKLFF | TGTGCCAGCAGTGGCCCCGGCGGTGGAAAACTGTTTTTT
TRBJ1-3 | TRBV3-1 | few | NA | CASSQGDGGNTIYF | TGTGCCAGCAGCCAAGGGGACGGTGGAAACACCATATATTTT
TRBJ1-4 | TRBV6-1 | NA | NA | CASSEAAGIATNEKLFF | TGTGCCAGCAGTGAAGCGGCAGGAATAGCAACTAATGAAAAACTGTTTTTT
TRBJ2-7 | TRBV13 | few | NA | CASSLPGAFYEQYF | TGTGCCAGCAGCTTACCGGGGGCGTTTTACGAGCAGTACTTC
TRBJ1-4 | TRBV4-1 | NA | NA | CASSRERNEKLFF | TGCGCCAGCAGCCGTGAGCGGAATGAAAAACTGTTTTTT
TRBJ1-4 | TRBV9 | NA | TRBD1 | CASSARQGDHEKLFF | TGTGCCAGCAGCGCTCGACAGGGGGATCATGAAAAACTGTTTTTT
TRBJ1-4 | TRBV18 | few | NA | CASSPNQETNEKLFF | TGTGCCAGCTCACCAAACCAGGAGACTAATGAAAAACTGTTTTTT
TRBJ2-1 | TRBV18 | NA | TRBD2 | CASSPGTSGANNEQFF | TGTGCCAGCTCACCCGGGACTAGCGGGGCCAACAATGAGCAGTTCTTC
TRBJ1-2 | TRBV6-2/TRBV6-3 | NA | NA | CASRSDGNYGYTF | TGTGCCAGCAGATCGGACGGCAACTATGGCTACACCTTC
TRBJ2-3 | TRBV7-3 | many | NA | CASSHGTRADTQYF | TGTGCCAGCAGCCACGGGACGAGAGCAGATACGCAGTATTTT
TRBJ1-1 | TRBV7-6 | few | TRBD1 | CASSPGQGAFGTEAFF | TGTGCCAGCAGCCCAGGACAGGGGGCGTTCGGAACTGAAGCTTTCTTT
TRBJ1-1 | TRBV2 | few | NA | CASQRWMNTEAFF | TGTGCCAGCCAACGGTGGATGAACACTGAAGCTTTCTTT
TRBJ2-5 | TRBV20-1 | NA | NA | CSARFSWLETQYF | TGCAGTGCTAGATTCTCGTGGTTAGAGACCCAGTACTTC
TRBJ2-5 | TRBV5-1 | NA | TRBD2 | CASSLGGGNSYQETQYF | TGCGCCAGCAGCTTAGGCGGGGGGAATTCGTACCAAGAGACCCAGTACTTC
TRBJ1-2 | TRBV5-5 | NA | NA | CASSPSGIAGSRTF | TGTGCCAGCAGCCCATCCGGTATTGCGGGCTCGAGGACCTTC
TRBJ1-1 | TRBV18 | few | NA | CASSRDKNTEAFF | TGTGCCAGCTCTCGCGACAAGAACACTGAAGCTTTCTTT